This T cell receptor (beta chain) was documented in a study of blood T cell repertoires in COVID-19. Study as a whole: Samples of COVID-19 (acute and convalescent) were obtained from the United States, Italy and Spain. The cDNA or gDNA used as material had been derived from T cells, B-cell-depleted T cells, or PBMCs.

Per the original data handling: Amplification from reference gene primers served as the basis for estimated nucleated cell counts. Sequenced by immunoSEQ multiplex PCR; TCRdb stores in-frame clones only, minus some. For V, J and clone size, that table is used; D and trimming come from the DNA. This sample has 67,000 or so clones; about 86% occur once, and the top ten carry approximately 28%. This clone was detected a few times. The CDR3 is made up of 14 amino acids. Germline CDR1 GTSNPN, CDR2 SVGIG (reference sequence). Trimming took off 0 bases at V and 7 bases at J, with 15 bases between the two ends.

V is TRBV30 and J is TRBJ1-1; D is uncertain. Specimen: peripheral blood. This sequence was found in a man between 65 and 80 years old with acute or convalescent COVID-19. This CDR3 is CAWSVPHSGIEAFF. The CDR3 DNA reads TGTGCCTGGAGTGTACCCCACTCGGGGATTGAAGCTTTCTTT. The full variable domain, its missing parts supplied by reference TRBV30 and TRBJ1-1, is SQTIHQWPATLVQPVGSPLSLECTVEGTSNPNLYWYRQAAGRGLQLLFYSVGIGQISSEVPQNLSASRPQDRQFILSSKKLLLSDSGFYLCAWSVPHSGIEAFFGQGTRLTVV.